This TCR beta chain was identified during a study of radiotherapy plus CTLA-4 blockade in lung cancer. Study context: Among patients, less than 20% showed objective responses, and approximately 29% had disease control.

Produced via immunoSEQ multiplex PCR; TCRdb's table is partial and in-frame only. The sample lists about 68,000 clones, approximately 79% occurring once. As to this clone: Its antigen is unknown.

The V gene's germline CDR1 is LNHDA and CDR2 SQIVND (reference sequence). This CDR3 has 13 residues. V lost 5 bases to trimming and J lost 2 bases; unmatched junction nucleotides: 2. Study results and limitations: Subsequent to radiotherapy plus ipilimumab, tumor-derived TCR clones underwent expansion in blood.

The receptor comes from a human donor with non-small cell lung cancer who had a complete response to radiotherapy plus ipilimumab. Source: peripheral blood, taken from a patient treated with radiotherapy plus ipilimumab. The genes are TRBV19 and TRBJ2-5, with 7 bases lining up with TRBD1. The CDR3 DNA sequence: TGTGCCAGTAGTGGGGACAGTCAAGAGACCCAGTACTTC. Translated: CASSGDSQETQYF.